The 27 T cell receptor beta chains presented below share a single source sample, sequenced in a study of T cells in Graves' hyperthyroidism and ophthalmopathy. It was RNA transcripts that yielded the amplified TCR beta CDR3 regions. RT-PCR in the first round (using the HTBI primer set) targeted the TCR CDR3. TCRdb used MiXCR to reprocess the multiplex PCR reads, holding one entry per CDR3 protein. Of approximately 400,000 distinct CDR3 sequences listed, roughly an eighth were seen once; the top ten hold around 27%. The sequenced sample consisted of blood. These receptors were taken from a man over 45 with Graves' ophthalmopathy.

As concerns this clonotype: At one end, the junction sequence differs from germline, possibly due to a read error. V and J are TRBV6-1 and TRBJ2-1, with D tentatively TRBD2 (5 bases). The CDR3 is made up of 13 amino acids. CDR1 and CDR2 from the germline V gene are MNHNS and SASEGT. The CDR3: CASSQPLREEQLF. CDR3 sequence (DNA): TGTGCCAGCAGTCAGCCGCTGAGGGAAGAGCAGCTCTTC.

This clonotype occurred many times. The rearrangement joins TRBV5-1 to TRBJ2-3; D possibly corresponds to TRBD1 (5 bases). The germline V gene encodes CDR1 SGHRS and CDR2 YFSETQ. V lost 2 bases and J 0 bases, leaving 7 bases between the germline ends. CDR3 length: 14 amino acids. This CDR3 reads CASSFDSSTDTQYF. The CDR3 coding sequence is TGCGCCAGCAGCTTTGACAGTAGCACAGATACGCAGTATTTT.

This clonotype has only a few counts. The V and J genes are TRBV15 and TRBJ1-6; D not resolved. Between the trimmed V and J ends, which lost 0 bases and 10 bases, there was a span of 7 bases. This CDR3 contains 13 residues. The V gene's germline CDR1 is LNHNV and CDR2 YYDKDF (reference sequence). CDR3 in DNA: TGTGCCACCAGCAGAGAGAGGCGATCACCCCTCCACTTT. Translated: CATSRERRSPLHF.

The gene calls are TRBV24-1 and TRBJ2-1; TRBD2 agrees at 10 bases. The CDR3 contains 17 residues. Unmatched junction bases numbered 12, after V lost 7 bases and J lost 4 bases. Germline CDR1 reads KGHDR; CDR2 reads SFDVKD. The CDR3 nucleotides read TGTGCCACCAGGGCCCCGGGGTTAGCGGGAGGATACAATGAGCAGTTCTTC. It encodes CATRAPGLAGGYNEQFF.

The chain recombines TRBV4-2 with TRBJ2-1; D is perhaps TRBD1 or TRBD2 (5 bases each). The germline V and J ends were trimmed by 1 base and 7 bases, with 11 bases remaining between them. The germline V gene has CDR1 LGHNA and CDR2 YNFKEQ. The CDR3 has 14 amino acids. This CDR3 reads CASSQGEGINEQFF. CDR3 in DNA: TGTGCCAGCAGCCAAGGAGAGGGGATAAATGAGCAGTTCTTC.

This clonotype was detected a few times. V and J are TRBV19 and TRBJ2-1; no firm D call. V was clipped by 2 bases and J by 7 bases, with 9 bases between them. From germline, CDR1 is LNHDA and CDR2 SQIVND (reference sequence). This CDR3 contains 13 residues. CDR3 amino acids: CASSIRTPNEQFF. For the CDR3, the DNA is TGTGCCAGTAGTATAAGGACCCCGAATGAGCAGTTCTTC. Looking up the rest from reference TRBV19 and TRBJ2-1 gives the full variable domain: DGGITQSPKYLFRKEGQNVTLSCEQNLNHDAMYWYRQDPGQGLRLIYYSQIVNDFQKGDIAEGYSVSREKKESFPLTVTSAQKNPTAFYLCASSIRTPNEQFFGPGTRLTVL.

In its sample, this clonotype was seen a few times. The genes are TRBV5-4 and TRBJ2-1; D unclear. CDR1 and CDR2 (germline): SGHNT, YYREEE (reference sequence). Deletions cut 0 bases from V and 5 bases from J, with 9 bases between. CDR3 length: 14 amino acids. DNA of the CDR3: TGTGCCAGCAGCTTGGGATTTGGGGACAATGAGCAGTTCTTC. Residues: CASSLGFGDNEQFF.

This clonotype was recorded at least ten times. The V gene is TRBV12-3 or TRBV12-4, the J gene TRBJ2-2; possibly TRBD1 for D (5 bases). The CDR3 loop spans 18 amino acids. V was cut by 6 bases and J by 1 base, with 21 bases left in between. This chain's CDR3 is CASSHTIRGKMNTGELFF. As DNA, the CDR3 is TGTGCCAGCAGCCATACCATTAGGGGTAAGATGAACACCGGGGAGCTGTTTTTT.

The chain employs TRBV30 and TRBJ2-3, with TRBD2 identical over 15 bases. Germline CDR1 and CDR2: GTSNPN and SVGIG (reference sequence). With V trimmed by 2 bases and J by 4 bases, 19 bases remained unmatched. There are 21 residues in the CDR3. The CDR3 sequence is CAWSYKRTSGRARSFADTQYF. In nucleotides, the CDR3 is TGTGCCTGGAGTTATAAAAGGACTAGCGGGAGGGCCCGTTCTTTCGCAGATACGCAGTATTTT.

The chain has TRBV13 and TRBJ2-1; the match to TRBD2 covers 8 bases. Per the germline V gene, CDR1 is PRHDT and CDR2 is FYEKMQ (reference sequence). This CDR3 spans 13 amino acids. J lost 10 bases, V lost 4 bases, and 6 bases had no gene match. This CDR3 reads CASSSLAGPEQFF. CDR3 bases: TGTGCCAGCAGCTCCTTAGCGGGACCGGAGCAGTTCTTC.

This clonotype was counted at least ten times. The chain links TRBV11-2 to TRBJ2-1; TRBD2 is a possible D gene (5 bases). The germline gives CDR1 SGHAT, CDR2 FQNNGV. The V end was cut by 0 bases, the J end by 9 bases, with 15 bases between. The CDR3 covers 15 residues. The DNA of the CDR3 is TGTGCCAGCAGCTTAGAGAGGGCTAGGGTTTCTGAGCAGTTCTTC. It is translated as CASSLERARVSEQFF.

This clonotype has ten or more counts. The chain uses TRBV5-1 and TRBJ2-7, with D perhaps given as TRBD1 or TRBD2 (5 bases each). The V end was cut by 4 bases, the J end by 6 bases, with 14 bases between. CDR3 size: 13 residues. Germline V CDR1 and CDR2: SGHRS, YFSETQ. CDR3 sequence reads: CASSKGRDFEQYF. The CDR3 DNA reads TGCGCCAGCAGCAAGGGACGGGATTTCGAGCAGTACTTC.

This clonotype was picked up many times. The chain recombines TRBV30 with TRBJ2-1; possibly TRBD2 for D (6 bases). Germline-derived CDR1 and CDR2 are GTSNPN and SVGIG (reference sequence). V lost 5 bases to trimming and J lost 7 bases, with 9 bases between them. The CDR3 is made up of 11 amino acids. The CDR3 nucleotides are TGTGCCTGGTTCGGAGGGAATGAGCAGTTCTTC. Its protein product is CAWFGGNEQFF.

Only a few counts were recorded for this clonotype. One end of the junction varies from germline; a read error may be responsible. The V gene is TRBV11-3, the J gene TRBJ2-2; D may be TRBD1 (6 bases). The CDR3 spans 15 residues. The V gene's germline CDR1 is SGHNT and CDR2 YENEEA. Here the CDR3 reads CASSAGYRDTGEPFF. DNA for the CDR3: TGTGCCAGCAGCGCAGGGTACCGGGACACCGGGGAGCCGTTTTTT.

This clonotype showed up just a few times. V gene TRBV28 combines with J gene TRBJ1-1; TRBD1 matches 8 bases. The germline V gene encodes CDR1 MDHEN and CDR2 SYDVKM. The CDR3 is 15 residues long. The V and J ends lost 3 bases and 5 bases, in that order; junction bases with no gene match: 8. CDR3: CASSFSSGGGTEAFF. CDR3 DNA: TGTGCCAGCAGTTTTAGTTCAGGGGGCGGGACTGAAGCTTTCTTT.

In this sample, this clonotype turned up many times. The chain carries TRBV2 and TRBJ1-6; D is possibly TRBD1 (6 bases). This CDR3 has 15 residues. The germline CDR1 and CDR2 sequences are SNHLY and FYNNEI. V lost 2 bases and J 8 bases, leaving 13 bases between the germline ends. CDR3 in DNA: TGTGCCAGCAGTGAAAGGGGGTCCCGATATTCACCCCTCCACTTT. Translated, it gives CASSERGSRYSPLHF.

Ten or more counts support this clonotype. V usage is TRBV20-1 and J usage is TRBJ1-1; 9 bases match TRBD1. Germline CDR1 DFQATT, CDR2 SNEGSKA (reference sequence). J gave up 1 base and V 4 bases, and 7 bases lay outside the gene matches. This CDR3 region has 15 residues. CDR3 amino acids: CSAIYGTGTNTEAFF. CDR3 nucleotides: TGCAGTGCTATCTATGGGACAGGGACGAACACTGAAGCTTTCTTT.

V gene TRBV20-1 combines with J gene TRBJ2-7; D is uncertain. V lost 5 bases and J 1 base, leaving 15 bases between the germline ends. From germline, CDR1 is DFQATT and CDR2 SNEGSKA (reference sequence). The CDR3 covers 14 residues. DNA of the CDR3: TGCAGTGCTCCGAACCGGGCTCGATCCTACGAGCAGTACTTC. Translating gives CSAPNRARSYEQYF.

This clonotype has ten or more counts. The gene calls are TRBV2 and TRBJ2-7; no clear D. Trimming stripped 2 bases from V and 3 bases from J, with 17 bases between. The length of the CDR3 is 16 residues. CDR1 is SNHLY, CDR2 FYNNEI, per germline. The CDR3, as DNA: TGTGCCAGCAGTGAAAGGGATCCAAGGAGATACTACGAGCAGTACTTC. Its protein is CASSERDPRRYYEQYF.

This rearrangement joins TRBV7-9 to TRBJ2-1; TRBD2 agrees at 7 bases. The V gene's germline CDR1 is SEHNR and CDR2 FQNEAQ (reference sequence). This CDR3 has 14 residues. Trimming cost V 3 bases and J 4 bases; bases outside gene matches: 3. CDR3 region: CASSLRELYNEQFF. The CDR3 region has the DNA TGTGCCAGCAGCTTGCGGGAGCTGTACAATGAGCAGTTCTTC.

In this sample, this clonotype turned up many times. The rearrangement uses TRBV12-3 or TRBV12-4 and TRBJ2-7; D may be TRBD2 (5 bases). V was clipped by 3 bases and J by 0 bases, with 9 bases between them. The CDR3 is 14 residues long. As DNA, the CDR3 is TGTGCCAGCAGTTTCGGGGTTGGCTCCTACGAGCAGTACTTC. Its translation: CASSFGVGSYEQYF.

The gene calls are TRBV20-1 and TRBJ2-7; 8 bases match TRBD2. Trimming took 3 bases from V and 2 from J; bases not matched to a gene: 6. CDR1 and CDR2 from the germline V gene are DFQATT and SNEGSKA (reference sequence). The CDR3 loop spans 14 amino acids. In DNA form, the CDR3 reads TGCAGTGCTAGTCACCCTAGCGGGCCCTACGAGCAGTACTTC. Protein sequence: CSASHPSGPYEQYF.

This rearrangement joins TRBV20-1 to TRBJ1-1, with D possibly being TRBD1 (5 bases). Germline V lookup: CDR1 DFQATT, CDR2 SNEGSKA (reference sequence). The length of the CDR3 is 14 residues. V shed 3 bases and J shed 1 base, with 12 bases lying between them. The CDR3 spells CSASIGTANTEAFF. The CDR3 DNA is TGCAGTGCTAGTATCGGGACGGCGAACACTGAAGCTTTCTTT.

The chain employs TRBV20-1 and TRBJ2-7; 9 positions match TRBD1. The length of the CDR3 is 14 residues. CDR1 DFQATT and CDR2 SNEGSKA come from the germline V gene (reference sequence). Trimming took 5 bases from V and 2 from J; bases not matched to a gene: 7. CDR3 nucleotide sequence: TGCAGTGCTCGGTCCGGGACAGGGACCTACGAGCAGTACTTC. Protein product: CSARSGTGTYEQYF.

This clonotype was seen repeatedly, ten times or more. The chain links TRBV11-2 to TRBJ2-5; TRBD2 aligns across 12 bases. After removal of 0 bases from V and 5 bases from J, the junction contained 4 bases not matched to a gene. CDR1 SGHAT and CDR2 FQNNGV come from the germline V gene. This CDR3 has 16 amino acids. The DNA of the CDR3 is TGTGCCAGCAGCTTAGACCGACTAGCGGGAGTTGAGACCCAGTACTTC. Translating gives CASSLDRLAGVETQYF.

The sample holds a few counts of this clonotype. V is TRBV3-1 and J is TRBJ2-3, with D hard to call. CDR1 and CDR2 from the germline V gene are LGHDT and YNNKEL (reference sequence). This CDR3 comprises 15 residues. The germline V and J ends were trimmed by 4 bases and 2 bases, with 13 bases remaining between them. CDR3 DNA sequence: TGTGCCAGCAGCCCGGATAGGGCGGACACAGATACGCAGTATTTT. Translation: CASSPDRADTDTQYF.

This clonotype was detected ten times or more. The chain employs TRBV11-3 and TRBJ2-1; 12 bases agree with TRBD2. Trimming at V came to 3 bases and at J to 8 bases, leaving 5 bases not matched to a gene. Germline V CDR1 and CDR2: SGHNT, YENEEA. This CDR3 spans 15 amino acids. The CDR3 here is CASSFRLAGAHEQFF. CDR3 DNA: TGTGCCAGCAGCTTCAGACTAGCGGGAGCCCATGAGCAGTTCTTC.